This T cell receptor (beta chain) was captured by sequencing in a study of blood T cell repertoires in COVID-19. Across the whole study: Collection of acute and convalescent COVID-19 samples took place in the United States, Italy and Spain. Sources were T cells, B-cell-depleted T cells, or PBMCs; the material itself was cDNA or gDNA.

Trimming stripped 1 base from V and 3 bases from J, with 13 bases between. Per the germline V gene, CDR1 is SGHAT and CDR2 is FQNNGV. The CDR3 runs to 16 residues. Clones were sequenced by immunoSEQ multiplex PCR, and TCRdb holds only the in-frame ones, with some missing. This table has a few hundred thousand clones, over 80% appearing once. The chain couples TRBV11-2 to TRBJ2-1; D is possibly TRBD1 (5 bases). The sequence derives from a man between 60 and 75 years old who had recovered from COVID-19. Input material: peripheral blood. In DNA, the CDR3 is TGTGCCAGCAGCTTAGTGGGGCGCAACCTCTACAATGAGCAGTTCTTC. Translating it yields CASSLVGRNLYNEQFF.